This entry is about one TCR beta chain. The sample belongs to a study of blood T cell repertoires in COVID-19. Clones were sequenced by immunoSEQ multiplex PCR, and TCRdb holds only the in-frame ones, with some missing. Of about 130,000 clones detected, around 86% appear once; the ten largest clones hold around 4.5%. V was cut by 1 base and J by 6 bases, with 19 bases left in between. CDR3 length: 17 amino acids. Germline V gene sequence: CDR1 LNHNV, CDR2 YYDKDF (reference sequence). The gene calls are TRBV15 and TRBJ1-5; D is possibly TRBD1 (5 bases). The TCR comes from a man in his forties or fifties who had recovered from COVID-19. Material: PBMCs or T cells enriched from blood (not recorded which). Here the CDR3 reads CATSRGRGAAGSQPQHF. Written as DNA, the CDR3 is TGTGCCACCAGCAGAGGAAGAGGGGCGGCGGGATCTCAGCCCCAGCATTTT.